Listed below are T cell receptor beta chains from one sample, sequenced in a study of T cells in Graves' hyperthyroidism and ophthalmopathy. TCRdb passed the multiplex PCR reads through MiXCR, listing each CDR3 protein once. The repertoire holds under 400,000 distinct CDR3 sequences, with more than 15% as singletons. Input material: blood. These receptors were taken from a woman aged 18-29 years with Graves' hyperthyroidism that later progressed to Graves' ophthalmopathy. Each CDR3 is given with its conserved first and last residue. A D gene is named only where the DNA matches it firmly. Rows give clone size only sometimes, using once, few, many, or a class for an expanded clone.

clone size: .; D gene: .; J gene: TRBJ2-2; V gene: TRBV7-2; CDR3 protein: CASSLAGPNTNTGELFF; CDR3 DNA: TGTGCCAGCAGCTTAGCCGGGCCTAATACCAACACCGGGGAGCTGTTTTTT
clone size: few; D gene: .; J gene: TRBJ2-5; V gene: TRBV7-9; CDR3 protein: CATSRWGTQETQYF; CDR3 DNA: TGTGCCACCTCCAGGTGGGGGACCCAAGAGACCCAGTACTTC
clone size: .; D gene: TRBD2; J gene: TRBJ2-1; V gene: TRBV3-1; CDR3 protein: CASSQEASGSFHNEQFF; CDR3 DNA: TGTGCCAGCAGCCAAGAGGCTAGCGGGAGCTTCCACAATGAGCAGTTCTTC
clone size: many; D gene: TRBD2; J gene: TRBJ2-1; V gene: TRBV19; CDR3 protein: CASSIDPPSGKHNEQFF; CDR3 DNA: TGTGCCAGTAGTATTGATCCCCCTAGCGGGAAGCACAATGAGCAGTTCTTC
clone size: .; D gene: TRBD1; J gene: TRBJ2-2; V gene: TRBV4-3; CDR3 protein: CASSHRRQGVLSGELFF; CDR3 DNA: TGCGCCAGCAGCCACCGAAGACAGGGGGTATTAAGCGGGGAGCTGTTTTTT
clone size: .; D gene: .; J gene: TRBJ1-3; V gene: TRBV7-9; CDR3 protein: CASSHYRGAGNTIYF; CDR3 DNA: TGTGCCAGCAGCCATTACCGGGGGGCCGGAAACACCATATATTTT
clone size: few; D gene: .; J gene: TRBJ1-2; V gene: TRBV7-9; CDR3 protein: CASSLAIDGPHYGYTF; CDR3 DNA: TGTGCCAGCAGCTTAGCCATCGACGGACCTCATTATGGCTACACCTTC
clone size: few; D gene: TRBD1; J gene: TRBJ2-5; V gene: TRBV9; CDR3 protein: CASSGQNTGVETQYF; CDR3 DNA: TGTGCCAGCAGCGGGCAAAATACAGGGGTGGAGACCCAGTACTTC
clone size: .; D gene: .; J gene: TRBJ1-1; V gene: TRBV20-1; CDR3 protein: CSATRPGYVEAFF; CDR3 DNA: TGCAGTGCCACTCGGCCAGGGTATGTTGAAGCTTTCTTT
clone size: few; D gene: .; J gene: TRBJ1-4; V gene: TRBV11-2; CDR3 protein: CASSLVVSGGELFF; CDR3 DNA: TGTGCCAGCAGCTTAGTTGTGTCTGGCGGGGAACTGTTTTTT
clone size: .; D gene: TRBD2; J gene: TRBJ2-3; V gene: TRBV4-1; CDR3 protein: CASRRSIFPAGDTPDTQYF; CDR3 DNA: TGCGCCAGCAGAAGAAGTATATTTCCAGCGGGAGACACACCAGATACGCAGTATTTT
clone size: many; D gene: .; J gene: TRBJ2-5; V gene: TRBV30; CDR3 protein: CAWGHGVGQETQYF; CDR3 DNA: TGTGCCTGGGGCCACGGAGTGGGTCAAGAGACCCAGTACTTC
clone size: .; D gene: TRBD1; J gene: TRBJ2-4; V gene: TRBV3-1; CDR3 protein: CASSQGQGGQYF; CDR3 DNA: TGTGCCAGCAGCCAGGGACAGGGTGGTCAGTACTTC
clone size: .; D gene: TRBD1; J gene: TRBJ2-2; V gene: TRBV7-9; CDR3 protein: CASSLSRTGGFGELFF; CDR3 DNA: TGTGCCAGCAGCTTATCAAGGACAGGGGGCTTCGGGGAGCTGTTTTTT
clone size: .; D gene: .; J gene: TRBJ2-2; V gene: TRBV24-1; CDR3 protein: CATSDLGQGELFF; CDR3 DNA: TGTGCCACCAGTGATCTGGGCCAGGGGGAGCTGTTTTTT
clone size: many; D gene: TRBD2; J gene: TRBJ2-1; V gene: TRBV11-2; CDR3 protein: CASSFTSGGNEQFF; CDR3 DNA: TGTGCCAGCAGCTTTACTAGCGGGGGCAATGAGCAGTTCTTC
clone size: .; D gene: .; J gene: TRBJ1-1; V gene: TRBV10-3; CDR3 protein: CAIRPGRLNTEAFF; CDR3 DNA: TGTGCCATCAGACCGGGCAGATTGAACACTGAAGCTTTCTTT
clone size: .; D gene: TRBD2; J gene: TRBJ2-1; V gene: TRBV19; CDR3 protein: CASSITLAGYNEQFF; CDR3 DNA: TGTGCCAGTAGTATTACGCTAGCGGGGTACAATGAGCAGTTCTTC
clone size: many; D gene: .; J gene: TRBJ1-2; V gene: TRBV27; CDR3 protein: CASSSIGYGYTF; CDR3 DNA: TGTGCCAGCAGTTCGATAGGGTATGGCTACACCTTC
clone size: many; D gene: .; J gene: TRBJ2-7; V gene: TRBV20-1; CDR3 protein: CSAGGLRAYEQYF; CDR3 DNA: TGCAGTGCTGGAGGACTGAGGGCCTACGAGCAGTACTTC
clone size: many; D gene: .; J gene: TRBJ2-7; V gene: TRBV5-1; CDR3 protein: CASSFGPVYEQYF; CDR3 DNA: TGCGCCAGCAGCTTTGGGCCGGTTTACGAGCAGTACTTC
clone size: .; D gene: TRBD1; J gene: TRBJ1-2; V gene: TRBV3-1; CDR3 protein: CASSDDRESYGYTF; CDR3 DNA: TGTGCCAGCAGTGACGACAGGGAGTCCTATGGCTACACCTTC
clone size: few; D gene: .; J gene: TRBJ1-5; V gene: TRBV28; CDR3 protein: CASSPYPGSQPQHF; CDR3 DNA: TGTGCCAGCAGTCCATACCCCGGGAGTCAGCCCCAGCATTTT
clone size: many; D gene: .; J gene: TRBJ2-4; V gene: TRBV20-1; CDR3 protein: CSARDWWSIQYF; CDR3 DNA: TGCAGTGCTAGAGACTGGTGGTCCATTCAGTACTTC
clone size: few; D gene: .; J gene: TRBJ2-2; V gene: TRBV29-1; CDR3 protein: CSVEETTGELFF; CDR3 DNA: TGCAGCGTTGAAGAGACCACCGGGGAGCTGTTTTTT
clone size: few; D gene: .; J gene: TRBJ1-4; V gene: TRBV24-1; CDR3 protein: CATSDSQDINEKLFF; CDR3 DNA: TGTGCCACCAGTGATTCCCAGGACATTAATGAAAAACTGTTTTTT
clone size: many; D gene: TRBD2; J gene: TRBJ2-1; V gene: TRBV12-3/TRBV12-4; CDR3 protein: CASSLDLRRELNEQFF; CDR3 DNA: TGTGCCAGCAGTTTAGATCTGCGGCGGGAGCTTAATGAGCAGTTCTTC
clone size: many; D gene: TRBD1; J gene: TRBJ2-4; V gene: TRBV28; CDR3 protein: CASRPGQGWNIQYF; CDR3 DNA: TGTGCCAGCAGACCTGGACAGGGATGGAACATTCAGTACTTC
clone size: many; D gene: .; J gene: TRBJ2-2; V gene: TRBV6-5; CDR3 protein: CASSYSGGNTGELFF; CDR3 DNA: TGTGCCAGCAGTTACTCTGGGGGCAACACCGGGGAGCTGTTTTTT
clone size: .; D gene: .; J gene: TRBJ2-5; V gene: TRBV2; CDR3 protein: CASSLEEQETQYF; CDR3 DNA: TGTGCCAGCAGCCTAGAGGAGCAAGAGACCCAGTACTTC
clone size: .; D gene: .; J gene: TRBJ2-5; V gene: TRBV9; CDR3 protein: CASSVDPRQETQYF; CDR3 DNA: TGTGCCAGCAGCGTAGACCCCCGCCAAGAGACCCAGTACTTC
clone size: .; D gene: TRBD2; J gene: TRBJ2-3; V gene: TRBV30; CDR3 protein: CARLAGDSDTQYF; CDR3 DNA: TGTGCCCGACTAGCGGGAGATTCAGATACGCAGTATTTT
clone size: .; D gene: .; J gene: TRBJ2-3; V gene: TRBV19; CDR3 protein: CASSTGTRGGTDTQYF; CDR3 DNA: TGTGCCAGTAGTACCGGGACCCGCGGCGGCACAGATACGCAGTATTTT
clone size: few; D gene: TRBD1; J gene: TRBJ1-2; V gene: TRBV28; CDR3 protein: CASSPGGTAIVGYTF; CDR3 DNA: TGTGCCAGCAGCCCTGGGGGGACAGCGATTGTAGGCTACACCTTC
clone size: many; D gene: TRBD2; J gene: TRBJ2-5; V gene: TRBV11-1; CDR3 protein: CASSTRLADQETQYF; CDR3 DNA: TGTGCCAGCAGCACCCGACTAGCGGACCAAGAGACCCAGTACTTC
clone size: many; D gene: .; J gene: TRBJ1-2; V gene: TRBV7-8; CDR3 protein: CASSLAKGPNYGYTF; CDR3 DNA: TGTGCCAGCAGCTTAGCGAAAGGACCTAACTATGGCTACACCTTC